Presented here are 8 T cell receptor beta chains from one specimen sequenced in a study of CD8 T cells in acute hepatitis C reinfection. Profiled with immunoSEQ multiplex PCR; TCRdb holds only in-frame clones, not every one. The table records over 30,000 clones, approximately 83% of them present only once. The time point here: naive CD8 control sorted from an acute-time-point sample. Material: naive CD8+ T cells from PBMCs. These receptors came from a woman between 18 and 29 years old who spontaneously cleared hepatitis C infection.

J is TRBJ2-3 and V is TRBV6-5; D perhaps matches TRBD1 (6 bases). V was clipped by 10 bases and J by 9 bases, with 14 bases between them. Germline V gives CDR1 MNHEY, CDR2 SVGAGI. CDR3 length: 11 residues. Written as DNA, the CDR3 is TGTGCCACCCTAGGGGGTGCCACGCAGTATTTT. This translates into CATLGGATQYF.

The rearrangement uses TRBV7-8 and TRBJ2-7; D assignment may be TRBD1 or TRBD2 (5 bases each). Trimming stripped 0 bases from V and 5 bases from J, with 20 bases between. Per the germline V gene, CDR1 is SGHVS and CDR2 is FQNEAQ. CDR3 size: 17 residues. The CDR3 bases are TGTGCCAGCAGCTTAGCCCTACTACCGGGGCCCGGACACGAGCAGTACTTC. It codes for CASSLALLPGPGHEQYF.

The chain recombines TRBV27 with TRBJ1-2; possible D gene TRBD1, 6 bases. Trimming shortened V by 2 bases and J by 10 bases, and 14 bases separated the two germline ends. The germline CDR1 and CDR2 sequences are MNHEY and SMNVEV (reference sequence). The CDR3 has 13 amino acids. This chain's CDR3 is CASSLVPGHNYTF. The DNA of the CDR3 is TGTGCCAGCAGTTTAGTACCGGGACACAACTACACCTTC.

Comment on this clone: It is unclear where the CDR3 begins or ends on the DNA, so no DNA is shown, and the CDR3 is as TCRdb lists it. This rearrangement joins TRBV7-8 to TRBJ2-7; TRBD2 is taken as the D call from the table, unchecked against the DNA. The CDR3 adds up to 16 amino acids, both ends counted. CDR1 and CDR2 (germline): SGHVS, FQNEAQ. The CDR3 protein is CASSFWERGDSYEQYF.

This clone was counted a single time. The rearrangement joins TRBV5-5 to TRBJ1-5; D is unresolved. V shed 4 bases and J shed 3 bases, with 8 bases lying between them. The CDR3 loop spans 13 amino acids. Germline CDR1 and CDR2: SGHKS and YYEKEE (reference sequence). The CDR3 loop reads CASSKLNNQPQHF. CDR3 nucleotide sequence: TGTGCCAGCAGCAAACTAAACAATCAGCCCCAGCATTTT.

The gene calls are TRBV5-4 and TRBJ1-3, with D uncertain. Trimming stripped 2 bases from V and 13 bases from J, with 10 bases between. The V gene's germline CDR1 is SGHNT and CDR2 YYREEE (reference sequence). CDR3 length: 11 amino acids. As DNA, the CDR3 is TGTGCCAGCAGCTTCGCGGAGAAGATATATTTT. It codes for CASSFAEKIYF.

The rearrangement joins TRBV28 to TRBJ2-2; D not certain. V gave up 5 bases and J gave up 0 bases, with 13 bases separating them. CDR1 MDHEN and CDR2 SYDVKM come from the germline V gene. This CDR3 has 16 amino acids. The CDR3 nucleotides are TGTGCCAGCAGTCCCAACCGACGGACGAACACCGGGGAGCTGTTTTTT. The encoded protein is CASSPNRRTNTGELFF.

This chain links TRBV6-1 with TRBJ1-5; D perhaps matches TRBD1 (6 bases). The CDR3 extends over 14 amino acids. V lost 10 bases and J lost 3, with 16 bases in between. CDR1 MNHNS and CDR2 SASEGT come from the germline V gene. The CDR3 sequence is CATSRTGFNQPQHF. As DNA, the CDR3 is TGTGCCACCTCCCGAACAGGGTTCAATCAGCCCCAGCATTTT.